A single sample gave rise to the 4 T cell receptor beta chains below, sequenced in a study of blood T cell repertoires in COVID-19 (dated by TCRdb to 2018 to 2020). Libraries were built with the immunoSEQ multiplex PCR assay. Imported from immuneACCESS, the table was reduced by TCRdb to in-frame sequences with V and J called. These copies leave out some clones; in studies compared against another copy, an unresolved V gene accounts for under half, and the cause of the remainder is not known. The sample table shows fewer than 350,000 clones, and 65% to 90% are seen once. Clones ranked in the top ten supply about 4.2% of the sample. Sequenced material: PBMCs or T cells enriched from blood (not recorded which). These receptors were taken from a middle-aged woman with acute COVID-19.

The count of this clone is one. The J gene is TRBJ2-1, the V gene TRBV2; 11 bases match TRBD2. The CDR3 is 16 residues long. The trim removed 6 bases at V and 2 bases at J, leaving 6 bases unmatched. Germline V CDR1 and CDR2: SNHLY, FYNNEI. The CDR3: CASSELAGATYNEQFF. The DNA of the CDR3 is TGTGCCAGCAGCGAACTAGCGGGGGCTACCTACAATGAGCAGTTCTTC.

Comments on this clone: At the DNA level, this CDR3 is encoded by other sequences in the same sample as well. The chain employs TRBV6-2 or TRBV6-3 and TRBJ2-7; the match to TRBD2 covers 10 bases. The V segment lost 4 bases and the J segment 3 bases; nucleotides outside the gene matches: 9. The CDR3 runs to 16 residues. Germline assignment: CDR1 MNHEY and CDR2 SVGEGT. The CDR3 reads CASSSPSSGSVYEQYF. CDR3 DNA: TGTGCCAGCAGTTCCCCATCTAGCGGGAGTGTCTACGAGCAGTACTTC.

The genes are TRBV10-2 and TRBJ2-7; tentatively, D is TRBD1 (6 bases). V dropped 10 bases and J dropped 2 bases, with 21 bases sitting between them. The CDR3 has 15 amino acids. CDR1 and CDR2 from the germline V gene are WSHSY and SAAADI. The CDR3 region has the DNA TGCGCCACCATCCAGTGGACAGCCTATACCTACGAGCAGTACTTC. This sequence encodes CATIQWTAYTYEQYF.

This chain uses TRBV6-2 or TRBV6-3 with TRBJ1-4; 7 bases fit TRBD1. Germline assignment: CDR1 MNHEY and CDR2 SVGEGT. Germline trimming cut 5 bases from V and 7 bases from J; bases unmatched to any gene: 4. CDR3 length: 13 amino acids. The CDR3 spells CASSARTGEKLFF. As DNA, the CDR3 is TGTGCCAGCAGTGCACGGACAGGTGAAAAACTGTTTTTT.